Below are 26 T cell receptor beta chains sequenced from a single sample in a study of blood T cell repertoires in COVID-19. Sequenced by immunoSEQ multiplex PCR; TCRdb stores in-frame clones only, minus some. Of some 130,000 clones listed, about nine tenths are singletons. Sequenced sample: peripheral blood. Receptors originate from a man aged 45-60 years with active COVID-19.

The chain uses TRBV7-9 and TRBJ1-2; TRBD1 is a possible D gene (6 bases). The CDR3 length is 13 residues. The V gene lost 5 bases and the J gene lost 11 bases, with 18 bases spanning the gap. Germline CDR1 reads SEHNR; CDR2 reads FQNEAQ (reference sequence). The CDR3 region is CASSRDTRMGYTF. The CDR3 nucleotides read TGTGCCAGCAGCCGGGACACCAGGATGGGGTACACCTTC.

The CDR3 coding sequence is TGTGCCAGTCCTCGGCGGCCCTACGAGCAGTACTTC. It is translated as CASPRRPYEQYF. The chain is built from TRBV21-1 and TRBJ2-7; the DNA was not used to check the table's D call, TRBD2. TRBV21-1 counts as a pseudogene. CDR3 length: 12 amino acids.

The V and J genes are TRBV5-1 and TRBJ2-1; TRBD2 aligns across 9 bases. The CDR3 contains 16 residues. With V trimmed by 2 bases and J by 4 bases, 7 bases remained unmatched. CDR1 SGHRS and CDR2 YFSETQ come from the germline V gene. The CDR3 DNA reads TGCGCCAGCAGCTTAGCGGGGGGCCAGCGATACAATGAGCAGTTCTTC. It is translated as CASSLAGGQRYNEQFF.

V and J are TRBV27 and TRBJ2-1; D possibly corresponds to TRBD2 (6 bases). The CDR3 loop spans 12 amino acids. Looked up from germline, CDR1 is MNHEY and CDR2 is SMNVEV (reference sequence). V lost 5 bases and J 7 bases, leaving 9 bases between the germline ends. This CDR3 is CASSGTSNEQFF. Written as DNA, the CDR3 is TGTGCCAGCAGTGGGACTTCAAATGAGCAGTTCTTC.

The rearrangement joins TRBV18 to TRBJ1-4; 7 bases line up with TRBD1. CDR1 is KGHSH and CDR2 is LQKENI in the germline V gene. This CDR3 has 15 amino acids. J gave up 8 bases and V 4 bases, and 10 bases lay outside the gene matches. The CDR3 loop reads CASSLTGGGDEKLFF. CDR3 DNA sequence: TGTGCCAGCTCACTAACGGGAGGGGGCGACGAAAAACTGTTTTTT.

The V call is TRBV3-1 (or the pseudogene TRBV3-2), the J call TRBJ2-5; TRBD2 is a possible D gene (5 bases). Germline V gene sequence: CDR1 LGHDT, CDR2 YNNKEL (reference sequence). The CDR3 is made up of 16 amino acids. V was shortened by 0 bases and J by 5 bases, with 16 bases between the two germline ends. CDR3 DNA sequence: TGTGCCAGCAGCCAAGATTTGAGGGTTTATTGGGAGACCCAGTACTTC. Translating it yields CASSQDLRVYWETQYF.

This sequence joins TRBV7-9 and TRBJ2-1; 7 nucleotides match TRBD2. The CDR3 extends over 15 amino acids. Trimming cost V 5 bases and J 4 bases; bases outside gene matches: 8. The germline CDR1 and CDR2 sequences are SEHNR and FQNEAQ (reference sequence). The CDR3 sequence: CASSPRGVRYNEQFF. The DNA for the CDR3 is TGTGCCAGCAGCCCACGGGGGGTGCGGTACAATGAGCAGTTCTTC.

As DNA, the CDR3 is TGTGCCAGCAGGACGACCTGGGGGGGCTTCGGTTCACCCCTCCACTTT. It yields the protein CASRTTWGGFGSPLHF. The chain uses TRBV6-6 and TRBJ1-6; perhaps TRBD1 as D (6 bases). This CDR3 comprises 16 residues. Germline CDR1 and CDR2: MNHNY and SVGAGI (reference sequence). The germline V and J ends were trimmed by 6 bases and 9 bases, with 21 bases remaining between them.

This clone was detected only a few times. The V call is TRBV4-1, the J call TRBJ1-5, with TRBD1 identical over 8 bases. The CDR3 spans 16 residues. Germline assignment: CDR1 MGHRA and CDR2 YSYEKL. Trimming cost V 0 bases and J 6 bases; bases outside gene matches: 7. The CDR3 here is CASSQDPGQGGQPQHF. In nucleotides, the CDR3 is TGCGCCAGCAGCCAAGATCCTGGACAGGGCGGTCAGCCCCAGCATTTT.

The chain uses TRBV9 and TRBJ1-2; 8 bases map to TRBD1. The CDR3 is 17 amino acids. Trimming cost V 4 bases and J 0 bases; bases outside gene matches: 11. Germline-derived CDR1 and CDR2 are SGDLS and YYNGEE. The CDR3 coding sequence is TGTGCCAGCAGCCTCGGACAGGGAGGGGGTGCTAACTATGGCTACACCTTC. Translating it yields CASSLGQGGGANYGYTF.

The chain employs TRBV29-1 and TRBJ2-5; 7 bases agree with TRBD1. The CDR3 totals 16 residues. Trimming cost V 3 bases and J 2 bases; bases outside gene matches: 12. Germline V gives CDR1 SQVTM, CDR2 ANQGSEA. Here the CDR3 DNA reads TGCAGCGTTGACCAGGGGGTAGGGGGCACGCAAGAGACCCAGTACTTC. Its protein product is CSVDQGVGGTQETQYF.

V is TRBV7-2 and J is TRBJ1-4, with TRBD1 identical over 9 bases. The V segment lost 0 bases and the J segment 8 bases; nucleotides outside the gene matches: 7. CDR1 is SGHTA, CDR2 FQGNSA, per germline. The CDR3 loop spans 16 amino acids. CDR3 sequence reads: CASSLALGTGYEKLFF. The CDR3 nucleotides read TGTGCCAGCAGCTTAGCGCTGGGGACAGGGTACGAAAAACTGTTTTTT.

The chain joins TRBV24-1 to TRBJ2-1; TRBD2 matches at 9 bases. The V segment lost 2 bases and the J segment 8 bases; nucleotides outside the gene matches: 6. This CDR3 has 15 amino acids. Germline values: CDR1 KGHDR, CDR2 SFDVKD. In DNA form, the CDR3 reads TGTGCCACCAGTGATTGGCGGGGGGGCCGCCATGAGCAGTTCTTC. Residues: CATSDWRGGRHEQFF.

V usage is TRBV6-1 and J usage is TRBJ1-4, with a possible D match to TRBD1 (5 bases). V lost 2 bases and J 4 bases, leaving 11 bases between the germline ends. CDR3 length: 15 amino acids. Germline CDR1 reads MNHNS; CDR2 reads SASEGT. This CDR3 is CASSERGRFNEKLFF. DNA of the CDR3: TGTGCCAGCAGTGAAAGGGGCAGGTTTAATGAAAAACTGTTTTTT.

V is TRBV9 and J is TRBJ2-3; TRBD2 matches at 10 bases. CDR3 size: 15 residues. The V and J ends lost 4 bases and 5 bases, in that order; junction bases with no gene match: 7. Germline V gene lookup returns CDR1 SGDLS and CDR2 YYNGEE. In DNA form, the CDR3 reads TGTGCCAGCAGCTTTCTAGCGGGAGAGGGAGATACGCAGTATTTT. This sequence encodes CASSFLAGEGDTQYF.

The chain has TRBV20-1 and TRBJ2-1, with D perhaps matching TRBD2 (6 bases). Trimming pared 3 bases from V and 1 base from J, leaving 10 bases between. CDR1 DFQATT and CDR2 SNEGSKA come from the germline V gene (reference sequence). There are 14 residues in the CDR3. The CDR3 is CSASGDFSYNEQFF. The CDR3 nucleotides are TGCAGTGCTAGTGGGGACTTTTCCTACAATGAGCAGTTCTTC.

The V call is TRBV19, the J call TRBJ2-1, with 11 bases that match TRBD2. V trimming: 4 bases; J trimming: 8 bases; junction bases outside the gene matches: 7. In germline, CDR1 is LNHDA, CDR2 SQIVND (reference sequence). This CDR3 comprises 15 residues. The CDR3 sequence: CASSKGLAEGDEQFF. The DNA of the CDR3 is TGTGCCAGTAGTAAGGGACTAGCGGAGGGGGATGAGCAGTTCTTC.

The V and J genes are TRBV7-3 and TRBJ2-2; no reliable D call. Germline CDR1 is SGHTA and CDR2 is FQGTGA. CDR3 length equals 13 residues. Trimming removed 5 bases from V and 6 bases from J, with 10 bases in between. CDR3 sequence (DNA): TGTGCCAGCAGCAAAATACAGCCCGGGGAGCTGTTTTTT. Translating gives CASSKIQPGELFF.

The genes are TRBV5-1 and TRBJ2-1; D call uncertain. V lost 0 bases, J lost 2 bases, and 9 bases lay in between. CDR1 and CDR2 (germline): SGHRS, YFSETQ. The CDR3 spans 15 residues. CDR3 in amino acids: CASSLGGDTYNEQFF. Here the CDR3 DNA reads TGCGCCAGCAGCTTGGGCGGTGATACCTACAATGAGCAGTTCTTC.

The V call is TRBV6-5, the J call TRBJ2-2; tentative D call: TRBD2 (5 bases). The CDR3 covers 15 residues. Germline V CDR1 and CDR2: MNHEY, SVGAGI. Trimming removed 5 bases from V and 0 bases from J, with 10 bases in between. CDR3 coding DNA: TGTGCCAGCAGTCAGAGGGCGCCGAACACCGGGGAGCTGTTTTTT. As protein: CASSQRAPNTGELFF.

This chain connects TRBV19 to TRBJ1-1, with 9 bases aligning to TRBD1. The CDR3 consists of 15 residues. V lost 4 bases, J lost 1 base, and 4 bases stayed unmatched. CDR1 and CDR2 (germline): LNHDA, SQIVND (reference sequence). CDR3: CASSKRQGENTEAFF. CDR3 DNA: TGTGCCAGTAGTAAAAGACAGGGGGAGAACACTGAAGCTTTCTTT.

This sequence joins TRBV7-8 and TRBJ1-2, with D tentatively TRBD1 (6 bases). V was cut by 3 bases and J by 0 bases, with 11 bases left in between. The germline V gene has CDR1 SGHVS and CDR2 FQNEAQ. The CDR3 totals 15 residues. This chain's CDR3 is CASSFSGDPNYGYTF. CDR3 coding DNA: TGTGCCAGCAGCTTTTCAGGGGACCCTAACTATGGCTACACCTTC.

The rearrangement uses TRBV6-6 and TRBJ1-1; D is ambiguous. The CDR3 is 13 residues long. V was trimmed by 7 bases and J by 1 base, leaving 10 bases between them. From germline, CDR1 is MNHNY and CDR2 SVGAGI (reference sequence). CDR3 in DNA: TGTGCCAGCAAAGGCCAGGAGAACACTGAAGCTTTCTTT. Its protein is CASKGQENTEAFF.

The J gene is TRBJ1-1, the V gene TRBV29-1; 7 bases align to TRBD1. Germline V lookup: CDR1 SQVTM, CDR2 ANQGSEA. The CDR3 contains 13 residues. The V segment lost 4 bases and the J segment 3 bases; nucleotides outside the gene matches: 5. The CDR3 nucleotides read TGCAGCGTTGGGGACAGAAAATACACTGAAGCTTTCTTT. This sequence encodes CSVGDRKYTEAFF.

The rearrangement links TRBV5-4 to TRBJ2-7; D ambiguous. This CDR3 has 13 residues. CDR1 and CDR2 from the germline V gene are SGHNT and YYREEE (reference sequence). V dropped 1 base and J dropped 0 bases, with 5 bases sitting between them. The CDR3 nucleotides are TGTGCCAGCAGCTTGCCTACCTCCTACGAGCAGTACTTC. Translating it yields CASSLPTSYEQYF.

This sequence joins TRBV24-1 and TRBJ1-6; possible D gene TRBD1, 6 bases. In germline, CDR1 is KGHDR, CDR2 SFDVKD. The length of the CDR3 is 15 residues. Between the trimmed V and J ends, which lost 4 bases and 0 bases, there was a span of 6 bases. CDR3 in DNA: TGTGCCACCAGTGAAGGGGGCTCCTATAATTCACCCCTCCACTTT. Its protein is CATSEGGSYNSPLHF.